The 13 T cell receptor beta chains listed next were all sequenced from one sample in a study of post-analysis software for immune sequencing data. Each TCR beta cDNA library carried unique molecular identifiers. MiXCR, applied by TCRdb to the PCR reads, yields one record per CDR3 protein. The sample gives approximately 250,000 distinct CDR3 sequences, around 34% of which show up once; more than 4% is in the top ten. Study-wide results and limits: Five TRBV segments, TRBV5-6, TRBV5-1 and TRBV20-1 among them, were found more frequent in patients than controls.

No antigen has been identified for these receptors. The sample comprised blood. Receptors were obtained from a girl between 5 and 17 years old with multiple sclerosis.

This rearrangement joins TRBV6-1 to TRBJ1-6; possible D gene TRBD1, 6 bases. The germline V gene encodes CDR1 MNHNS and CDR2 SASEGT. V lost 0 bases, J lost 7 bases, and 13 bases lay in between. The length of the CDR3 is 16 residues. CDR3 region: CASSEALTGANSPLHF. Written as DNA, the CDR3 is TGTGCCAGCAGTGAAGCTCTGACGGGGGCCAATTCACCCCTCCACTTT.

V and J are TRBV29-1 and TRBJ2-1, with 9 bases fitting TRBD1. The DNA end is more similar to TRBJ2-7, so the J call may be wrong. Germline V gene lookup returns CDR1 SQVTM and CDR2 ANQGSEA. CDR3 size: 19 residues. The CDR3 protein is CSVEGGGFNRGLVYNEQYF. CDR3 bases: TGCAGCGTTGAAGGTGGGGGCTTTAACAGGGGGCTCGTCTACAATGAACAGTACTTC.

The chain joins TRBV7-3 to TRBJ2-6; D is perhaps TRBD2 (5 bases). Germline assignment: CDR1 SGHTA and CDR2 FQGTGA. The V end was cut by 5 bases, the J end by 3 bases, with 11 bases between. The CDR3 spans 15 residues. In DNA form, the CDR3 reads TGTGCCAGCAGCCCGGAGAGGGTTGGGGCCAACGTCCTGACTTTC. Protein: CASSPERVGANVLTF. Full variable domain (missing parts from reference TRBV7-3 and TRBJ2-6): GAGVSQTPSNKVTEKGKYVELRCDPISGHTALYWYRQSLGQGPEFLIYFQGTGAADDSGLPNDRFFAVRPEGSVSTLKIQRTERGDSAVYLCASSPERVGANVLTFGAGSRLTVL.

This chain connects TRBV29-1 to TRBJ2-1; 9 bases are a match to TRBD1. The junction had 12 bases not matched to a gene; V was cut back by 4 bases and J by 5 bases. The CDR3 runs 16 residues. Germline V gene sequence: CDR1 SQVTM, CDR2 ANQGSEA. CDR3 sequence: CSVAQIQGAVHNEQFF. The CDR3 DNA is TGCAGCGTTGCGCAAATACAGGGGGCCGTCCACAATGAGCAGTTCTTC.

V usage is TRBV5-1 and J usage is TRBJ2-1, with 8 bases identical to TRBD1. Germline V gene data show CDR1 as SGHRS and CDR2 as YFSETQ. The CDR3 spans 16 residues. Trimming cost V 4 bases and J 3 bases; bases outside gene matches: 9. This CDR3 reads CASSTSGGPLYNEQFF. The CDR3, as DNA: TGCGCCAGCAGCACCTCAGGGGGCCCCCTCTACAATGAGCAGTTCTTC.

CDR3 DNA sequence: TGTGCCAGCAGTTTGGGGGTGGGGCGCTACACCTTC. Protein product: CASSLGVGRYTF. The V gene is TRBV28, the J gene TRBJ1-2; D perhaps matches TRBD1 (5 bases). The CDR3 loop spans 12 amino acids. Trimming removed 3 bases from V and 9 bases from J, with 11 bases in between. Germline assignment: CDR1 MDHEN and CDR2 SYDVKM.

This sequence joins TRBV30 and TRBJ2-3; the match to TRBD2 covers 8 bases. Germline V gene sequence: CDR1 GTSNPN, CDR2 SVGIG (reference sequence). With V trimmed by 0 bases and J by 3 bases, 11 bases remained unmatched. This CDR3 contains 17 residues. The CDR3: CAWSVLGGRRKTDTQYF. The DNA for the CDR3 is TGTGCCTGGAGTGTACTGGGCGGGAGGCGCAAAACAGATACGCAGTATTTT.

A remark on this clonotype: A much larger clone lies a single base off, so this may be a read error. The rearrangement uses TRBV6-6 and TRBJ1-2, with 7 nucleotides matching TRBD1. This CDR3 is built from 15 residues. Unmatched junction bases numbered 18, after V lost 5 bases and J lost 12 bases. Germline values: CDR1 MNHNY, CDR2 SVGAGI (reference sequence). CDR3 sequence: CASSADLGQQGEDTF. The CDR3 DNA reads TGTGCCAGCAGTGCCGACTTGGGACAGCAAGGGGAAGACACCTTC.

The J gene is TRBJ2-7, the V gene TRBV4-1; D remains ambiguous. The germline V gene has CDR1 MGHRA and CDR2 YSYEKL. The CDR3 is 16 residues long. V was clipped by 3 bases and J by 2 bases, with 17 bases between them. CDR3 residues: CASSHEGLGRPYEQYF. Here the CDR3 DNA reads TGCGCCAGCAGCCACGAAGGGTTGGGCAGGCCCTACGAGCAGTACTTC.

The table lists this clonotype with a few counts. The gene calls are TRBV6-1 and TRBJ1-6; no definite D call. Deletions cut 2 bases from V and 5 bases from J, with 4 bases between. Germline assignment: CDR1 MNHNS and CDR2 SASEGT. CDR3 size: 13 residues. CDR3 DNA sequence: TGTGCCAGCAGTGAAAGAGATAATTCACCCCTCCACTTT. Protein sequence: CASSERDNSPLHF.

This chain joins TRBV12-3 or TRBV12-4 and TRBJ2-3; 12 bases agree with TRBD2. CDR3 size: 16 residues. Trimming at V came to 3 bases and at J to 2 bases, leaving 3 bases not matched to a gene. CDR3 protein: CASSFASGGDTDTQYF. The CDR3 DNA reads TGTGCCAGCAGTTTCGCTAGCGGGGGGGACACAGATACGCAGTATTTT.

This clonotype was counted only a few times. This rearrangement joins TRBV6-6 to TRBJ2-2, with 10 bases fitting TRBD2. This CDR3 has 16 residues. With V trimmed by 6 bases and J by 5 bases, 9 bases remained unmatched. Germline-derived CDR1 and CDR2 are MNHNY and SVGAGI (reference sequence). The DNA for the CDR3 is TGTGCCAGCAGCCTTACTAGCGGGGTGAGGACCGGGGAGCTGTTTTTT. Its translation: CASSLTSGVRTGELFF.

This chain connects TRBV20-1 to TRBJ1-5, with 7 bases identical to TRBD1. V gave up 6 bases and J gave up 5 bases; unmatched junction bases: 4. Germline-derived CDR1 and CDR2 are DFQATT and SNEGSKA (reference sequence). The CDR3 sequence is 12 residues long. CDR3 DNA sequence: TGCAGTGCGTGGCAGGGGGATCAGCCCCAGCATTTT. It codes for CSAWQGDQPQHF.